What follows are 22 T cell receptor beta chains derived from one specimen sequenced in a study of long-term antiretroviral therapy in people with HIV. Version v3.0 of the immunoSEQ assay ran at survey level. Generated by immunoSEQ multiplex PCR, the TCRdb table keeps only in-frame clones and is missing some. The data show approximately 22,000 clones, around 80% seen once. This sample comprised unsorted PBMCs, obtained 3 years after starting antiretroviral therapy. The receptors were gathered from a man aged 45-65 years with HIV.

The genes are TRBV4-3 and TRBJ2-2; D is perhaps TRBD1 or TRBD2 (5 bases each). The CDR3 length is 13 residues. Germline-derived CDR1 and CDR2 are LGHNA and YSLEER. V was cut by 1 base and J by 7 bases, with 7 bases left in between. This CDR3 is CASSQVGGGELFF. As DNA, the CDR3 is TGCGCCAGCAGCCAAGTTGGGGGCGGGGAGCTGTTTTTT.

V and J are TRBV9 and TRBJ2-7, with a weak D call TRBD1 (6 bases). Looked up from germline, CDR1 is SGDLS and CDR2 is YYNGEE. The V end lost 3 bases, the J end lost 4 bases, and 14 bases lay between the germline ends. The CDR3 sequence is 14 residues long. The CDR3 sequence: CASSAEQGVYEQYF. CDR3 nucleotide sequence: TGTGCCAGCAGCGCAGAACAGGGAGTATACGAGCAGTACTTC.

The V gene is TRBV4-3, the J gene TRBJ1-4, with D unclear. With 4 bases removed from V and 6 bases from J, the gap between germline ends came to 18 bases. Germline V gives CDR1 LGHNA, CDR2 YSLEER. The CDR3 is 16 amino acids. For the CDR3, the DNA is TGCGCCAGCAGCCCAATTTCGGTGGCGGGCGATGAAAAACTGTTTTTT. It encodes CASSPISVAGDEKLFF.

The chain employs TRBV15 and TRBJ2-1; possible D gene TRBD2, 5 bases. Trimming cost V 4 bases and J 4 bases, with 17 bases left between them. Looked up from germline, CDR1 is LNHNV and CDR2 is YYDKDF (reference sequence). CDR3 length equals 16 residues. Here the CDR3 DNA reads TGTGCCACCAGCAAACATGGGAGTCCCCTTTACAATGAGCAGTTCTTC. This gives the protein CATSKHGSPLYNEQFF.

This chain joins TRBV18 and TRBJ2-2; tentative D call: TRBD1 (6 bases). The CDR3 is 16 residues long. Germline loops: CDR1 KGHSH, CDR2 LQKENI. Trimming removed 3 bases from V and 0 bases from J, with 11 bases in between. The CDR3 DNA reads as TGTGCCAGCTCACCCGGACAGACAACGAACACCGGGGAGCTGTTTTTT. The encoded protein is CASSPGQTTNTGELFF.

This chain uses TRBV6-6 with TRBJ2-5; TRBD1 matches at 8 bases. Per the germline V gene, CDR1 is MNHNY and CDR2 is SVGAGI (reference sequence). V lost 2 bases to trimming and J lost 4 bases; unmatched junction nucleotides: 6. The CDR3 covers 15 residues. The DNA of the CDR3 is TGTGCCAGCAGTTACGCGACAGGGGAGGCAGAGACCCAGTACTTC. Protein sequence: CASSYATGEAETQYF.

The V gene is TRBV6-5, the J gene TRBJ2-1; 9 nucleotides align to TRBD2. V shed 3 bases and J 5 bases; nucleotides not matched to a gene: 5. Per the germline V gene, CDR1 is MNHEY and CDR2 is SVGAGI. CDR3 size: 15 residues. The CDR3 region is CASSYAGGAHNEQFF. DNA for the CDR3: TGTGCCAGCAGTTATGCGGGGGGGGCCCACAATGAGCAGTTCTTC.

The gene calls are TRBV27 and TRBJ2-7; TRBD1 aligns across 9 bases. V was clipped by 7 bases and J by 5 bases; unmatched bases: 9. Per the germline V gene, CDR1 is MNHEY and CDR2 is SMNVEV (reference sequence). The CDR3 covers 14 residues. This CDR3 reads CASKIPGTGNEQYF. The CDR3 bases are TGTGCCAGCAAAATCCCCGGGACAGGGAACGAGCAGTACTTC.

The rearrangement links TRBV28 to TRBJ1-2; TRBD1 agrees at 7 bases. Germline V CDR1 and CDR2: MDHEN, SYDVKM. The CDR3 spans 14 residues. V lost 6 bases and J lost 4; bases outside the gene matches: 8. Here the CDR3 DNA reads TGTGCCAGCAGGTTTTCCGGGACAGTCTATGGCTACACCTTC. It encodes CASRFSGTVYGYTF.

V gene TRBV29-1 combines with J gene TRBJ2-1, with 7 bases identical to TRBD2. Germline V CDR1 and CDR2: SQVTM, ANQGSEA. CDR3 length: 13 amino acids. Losses at the gene ends were 1 base for V and 9 bases for J; bases not matched to a gene: 6. CDR3 nucleotides: TGCAGCGTTGAAGTTTCCCCGGGAGGTGAGCAGTTCTTC. It specifies CSVEVSPGGEQFF.

V is TRBV10-3 and J is TRBJ1-4; weak D call: TRBD1 (5 bases). Germline-derived CDR1 and CDR2 are ENHRY and SYGVKD. The CDR3 extends over 15 amino acids. The germline V and J ends were trimmed by 2 bases and 5 bases, with 12 bases remaining between them. CDR3 in amino acids: CAISERRGVNEKLFF. The CDR3, as DNA: TGTGCCATCAGTGAGAGAAGAGGGGTAAATGAAAAACTGTTTTTT.

This clone turned up a few times. J is TRBJ1-5 and V is TRBV7-2, with 7 nucleotides matching TRBD1. This CDR3 has 13 amino acids. Germline CDR1 is SGHTA and CDR2 is FQGNSA. With V trimmed by 5 bases and J by 2 bases, 0 bases remained unmatched. DNA of the CDR3: TGTGCCAGCAGCGGACAGGGCAATCAGCCCCAGCATTTT. As protein: CASSGQGNQPQHF.

V gene TRBV7-9 combines with J gene TRBJ2-7; D perhaps matches TRBD2 (6 bases). Trimming took 1 base from V and 0 from J, leaving 19 bases between them. The germline CDR1 and CDR2 sequences are SEHNR and FQNEAQ (reference sequence). The CDR3 covers 18 residues. CDR3 nucleotide sequence: TGTGCCAGCAGCTTAGGGGTAGGAGCGGAGGGGAGCTCCTACGAGCAGTACTTC. It is translated as CASSLGVGAEGSSYEQYF.

The chain is built from TRBV5-4 and TRBJ2-7; D possibly matches TRBD1 or TRBD2 (5 bases each). Germline CDR1 reads SGHNT; CDR2 reads YYREEE (reference sequence). With 0 bases removed from V and 3 bases from J, the gap between germline ends came to 10 bases. The CDR3 spans 14 residues. CDR3 DNA: TGTGCCAGCAGCTTGGAGGCAGGGAGCTACGAGCAGTACTTC. Its translation: CASSLEAGSYEQYF.

The J gene is TRBJ2-7, the V gene TRBV6-5, with D possibly being TRBD1 (6 bases). Germline V gene lookup returns CDR1 MNHEY and CDR2 SVGAGI. V lost 7 bases, J lost 6 bases, and 13 bases lay in between. This CDR3 region has 12 residues. CDR3 bases: TGTGCCAGCACCGACAGGATAGGCGAGCAGTACTTC. Encoded protein: CASTDRIGEQYF.

V gene TRBV4-1 combines with J gene TRBJ2-1; D possibly corresponds to TRBD1 (6 bases). Trimming removed 4 bases at V and 6 bases at J, with 7 bases between. This CDR3 has 12 residues. Germline V gene lookup returns CDR1 MGHRA and CDR2 YSYEKL. The CDR3 nucleotides are TGCGCCAGCAGCCCGACAGGCAATGAGCAGTTCTTC. Protein: CASSPTGNEQFF.

V usage is TRBV5-1 and J usage is TRBJ2-1; D remains ambiguous. The CDR3 spans 12 residues. Looked up from germline, CDR1 is SGHRS and CDR2 is YFSETQ. Trimming left V 0 bases short and J 7 bases short, with 5 bases between. The CDR3 region is CASSLGLNEQFF. The CDR3 DNA is TGCGCCAGCAGCTTGGGGCTTAATGAGCAGTTCTTC.

The chain couples TRBV7-8 to TRBJ1-3; D is unresolved. This CDR3 is 13 amino acids long. The germline V gene encodes CDR1 SGHVS and CDR2 FQNEAQ. Trimming removed 3 bases from V and 0 bases from J, with 3 bases in between. This chain's CDR3 is CASSFVSGNTIYF. The CDR3 region has the DNA TGTGCCAGCAGCTTTGTCTCTGGAAACACCATATATTTT.

This chain uses TRBV10-3 with TRBJ2-7; no clear D. Deletions cut 9 bases from V and 5 bases from J, with 20 bases between. Per germline, CDR1 ENHRY and CDR2 SYGVKD. CDR3 length equals 14 residues. The CDR3 DNA reads TGTGCCATAGGAGCCGTGAATCCTAGGGACGAGCAGTACTTC. Residues: CAIGAVNPRDEQYF.

The V call is TRBV7-9, the J call TRBJ2-3, with TRBD2 matching over 9 bases. The V gene end was trimmed by 1 base and the J gene end by 3 bases; junction bases not matched to a gene: 5. The CDR3 runs 16 residues. CDR1 and CDR2 from the germline V gene are SEHNR and FQNEAQ (reference sequence). DNA of the CDR3: TGTGCCAGCAGCTTAGGTCTAGCGGGGAGGACAGATACGCAGTATTTT. It translates to CASSLGLAGRTDTQYF.

CDR3 region: CASSINSNQPQHF. CDR3 sequence (DNA): TGTGCCAGCTCAATAAATAGCAATCAGCCCCAGCATTTT. This chain uses TRBV18 with TRBJ1-5; unclear D gene. In germline, CDR1 is KGHSH, CDR2 LQKENI. The V gene lost 5 bases and the J gene lost 0 bases, with 5 bases spanning the gap. This CDR3 has 13 amino acids.

The rearrangement uses TRBV10-2 and TRBJ2-1; D may be TRBD2 (6 bases). The V gene's germline CDR1 is WSHSY and CDR2 SAAADI. V lost 7 bases and J lost 1, with 8 bases in between. The CDR3 length is 13 residues. CDR3 loop: CASMGGSYNEQFF. In DNA form, the CDR3 reads TGCGCCAGCATGGGAGGTTCCTACAATGAGCAGTTCTTC.